The 22 T cell receptor beta chains in this list originate from one sample, sequenced in a study of cytomegalovirus exposure and HLA in healthy donors. The PCR contained 60 Vbeta and 13 Jbeta primers. The protocol was immunoSEQ multiplex PCR, while the TCRdb copy is restricted to in-frame clones and leaves out a portion. The sample has 120,000 to 150,000 clones, approximately 80% seen once. Source material: PBMCs. Source of these receptors: a man aged 35-49 years in good health and CMV-seropositive.

This clone came up a few times. The J gene is TRBJ2-5, the V gene TRBV7-2; 7 bases map to TRBD2. Trimming removed 3 bases from V and 5 bases from J; junction bases left unmatched: 3. CDR1 is SGHTA, CDR2 FQGNSA, per germline. The CDR3 consists of 13 residues. CDR3 DNA sequence: TGTGCCAGCAGCTTCCAGGGAGGGGAGACCCAGTACTTC. It is translated as CASSFQGGETQYF. The full variable domain, its missing parts supplied by reference TRBV7-2 and TRBJ2-5, is GAGVSQSPSNKVTEKGKDVELRCDPISGHTALYWYRQSLGQGLEFLIYFQGNSAPDKSGLPSDRFSAERTGGSVSTLTIQRTQQEDSAVYLCASSFQGGETQYFGPGTRLLVL.

CDR3 bases: TGTGCCAGCACCTTCCGCCCCCAGATTTATAGCAATCAGCCCCAGCATTTT. This gives the protein CASTFRPQIYSNQPQHF. The chain recombines TRBV28 with TRBJ1-5; D not certain. This CDR3 has 17 residues. Germline loops: CDR1 MDHEN, CDR2 SYDVKM. The V and J ends lost 7 bases and 0 bases respectively, with 19 bases between them.

The chain uses TRBV19 and TRBJ1-1, with no clear D. The V end was cut by 5 bases, the J end by 1 base, with 20 bases between. Germline CDR1 reads LNHDA; CDR2 reads SQIVND (reference sequence). The CDR3 spans 17 residues. This CDR3 reads CASSPLPRGRRNTEAFF. The CDR3 nucleotides are TGTGCCAGTAGTCCACTCCCCCGGGGTCGGAGGAACACTGAAGCTTTCTTT.

The CDR3 sequence: CASSPTGGVQTQYF. The DNA for the CDR3 is TGCGCCAGCAGTCCTACAGGGGGCGTTCAGACCCAGTACTTC. J is TRBJ2-5 and V is TRBV23-1; 9 bases match TRBD1. TRBV23-1 counts as an open reading frame of uncertain function. V gave up 4 bases and J gave up 6 bases; unmatched junction bases: 6. This CDR3 contains 14 residues.

The chain links TRBV27 to TRBJ1-2, with TRBD1 identical over 7 bases. Germline V CDR1 and CDR2: MNHEY, SMNVEV (reference sequence). The CDR3 extends over 20 amino acids. V was clipped by 5 bases and J by 2 bases; unmatched bases: 23. As DNA, the CDR3 is TGTGCCAGCAGTAGCACAGGGGCTCGTCTTGATCCATATACCAACTATGGCTACACCTTC. Translated: CASSSTGARLDPYTNYGYTF.

This chain links TRBV5-1 with TRBJ2-3; 9 positions match TRBD1. Losses at the gene ends were 5 bases for V and 1 base for J; bases not matched to a gene: 5. The CDR3 has 15 amino acids. In germline, CDR1 is SGHRS, CDR2 YFSETQ. The CDR3 loop is CASRPRTGGTDTQYF. In DNA, the CDR3 is TGCGCCAGCAGACCCAGGACAGGGGGCACAGATACGCAGTATTTT.

For the CDR3, the DNA is TGTGCCAGCAGCTCTCGGACTAGCGGGGATACGCAGTATTTT. This gives the protein CASSSRTSGDTQYF. The V call is TRBV9, the J call TRBJ2-3, with TRBD2 identical over 11 bases. Germline V gene data show CDR1 as SGDLS and CDR2 as YYNGEE. Trimming cost V 4 bases and J 6 bases; bases outside gene matches: 4. This CDR3 has 14 residues.

Only a few counts were recorded for this clone. A clone one base away is much larger, so this may be a read error. This sequence joins TRBV6-6 and TRBJ2-7, with TRBD2 matching over 12 bases. Germline V gene data show CDR1 as MNHNY and CDR2 as SVGAGI (reference sequence). Trimming took 6 bases from V and 3 from J; bases not matched to a gene: 3. This CDR3 is built from 14 residues. In DNA form, the CDR3 reads TGTGCCAGCAGCCCGACTAGCGGGAGCTACGAGCAGTACTTC. Translation: CASSPTSGSYEQYF.

V gene TRBV4-1 combines with J gene TRBJ2-3; D perhaps matches TRBD1 (6 bases). V lost 0 bases and J lost 3, with 16 bases in between. The CDR3 runs 17 residues. CDR1 and CDR2 (germline): MGHRA, YSYEKL. The CDR3 reads CASSQEDSGPTTDTQYF. The CDR3 nucleotides read TGCGCCAGCAGCCAAGAGGACAGTGGGCCAACGACAGATACGCAGTATTTT.

This clone was seen more than once but under ten times. The chain is built from TRBV11-2 and TRBJ2-3; 7 positions agree with TRBD2. Unmatched junction bases numbered 6, after V lost 2 bases and J lost 1 base. Germline V gene data show CDR1 as SGHAT and CDR2 as FQNNGV. This CDR3 is 16 amino acids long. In nucleotides, the CDR3 is TGTGCCAGCAGCTTAACATCGGGAGGTGGCACAGATACGCAGTATTTT. It codes for CASSLTSGGGTDTQYF.

There are a few counts of this clone. The V and J genes are TRBV19 and TRBJ2-7; TRBD2 matches at 9 bases. Germline loops: CDR1 LNHDA, CDR2 SQIVND (reference sequence). The CDR3 loop spans 14 amino acids. Losses at the gene ends were 3 bases for V and 3 bases for J; bases not matched to a gene: 3. Here the CDR3 reads CASSIGAGGYEQYF. In DNA form, the CDR3 reads TGTGCCAGTAGTATTGGAGCGGGAGGCTACGAGCAGTACTTC.

The CDR3 DNA reads as TGTGCCAGCAGTAATATTAAAGGCCTCCTGGGAGATGAGCAGTTCTTC. Its protein is CASSNIKGLLGDEQFF. The J gene is TRBJ2-1, the V gene TRBV27, with D possibly matching TRBD2 (5 bases). V dropped 5 bases and J dropped 8 bases, with 22 bases sitting between them. Looked up from germline, CDR1 is MNHEY and CDR2 is SMNVEV (reference sequence). The CDR3 covers 16 residues.

There are a few counts of this clone. The chain recombines TRBV7-9 with TRBJ1-1; D perhaps matches TRBD1 (5 bases). CDR3 length equals 13 residues. The germline gives CDR1 SEHNR, CDR2 FQNEAQ (reference sequence). V was clipped by 5 bases and J by 0 bases, with 7 bases between them. The CDR3 region has the DNA TGTGCCAGCAGCAGGGGCATGAACACTGAAGCTTTCTTT. Its translation is CASSRGMNTEAFF.

The genes are TRBV14 and TRBJ1-6, with D perhaps matching TRBD1 (6 bases). The CDR3 totals 14 residues. Germline lookup yields CDR1 SGHDN and CDR2 FVKESK. V lost 5 bases to trimming and J lost 9 bases, with 14 bases between them. CDR3 loop: CASSAGTRFSPLHF. The CDR3 DNA is TGTGCCAGCAGCGCCGGGACACGTTTTTCACCCCTCCACTTT.

The chain combines TRBV27 with TRBJ2-2; D uncertain. Germline V gene data show CDR1 as MNHEY and CDR2 as SMNVEV (reference sequence). Deletions cut 2 bases from V and 7 bases from J, with 14 bases between. This CDR3 contains 15 residues. CDR3 in DNA: TGTGCCAGCAGTTTAAACCCAGGAAGTGGCGGGGAGCTGTTTTTT. Its protein is CASSLNPGSGGELFF.

The rearrangement links TRBV5-4 to TRBJ1-2; D gene unclear. V was trimmed by 4 bases and J by 3 bases, leaving 10 bases between them. The CDR3 runs to 13 residues. CDR1 is SGHNT, CDR2 YYREEE, per germline (reference sequence). The CDR3 region has the DNA TGTGCCAGCAGCCCCGGGGTCGACTATGGCTACACCTTC. Translating it yields CASSPGVDYGYTF.

The chain carries TRBV7-8 and TRBJ2-7, with D perhaps matching TRBD2 (5 bases). Trimming stripped 2 bases from V and 0 bases from J, with 14 bases between. Per germline, CDR1 SGHVS and CDR2 FQNEAQ. The CDR3 runs 16 residues. CDR3 in amino acids: CASSLYGDLSSYEQYF. In nucleotides, the CDR3 is TGTGCCAGCAGCTTATACGGGGATCTGAGCTCCTACGAGCAGTACTTC.

This clone occurred once. The J gene is TRBJ2-7, the V gene TRBV18, with 11 bases matching TRBD1. The germline CDR1 and CDR2 sequences are KGHSH and LQKENI. J lost 6 bases, V lost 5 bases, and 6 bases had no gene match. The length of the CDR3 is 14 residues. The CDR3 DNA sequence: TGTGCCAGCTCAACCGGGACAGGGGGACGCGAGCAGTACTTC. Translating gives CASSTGTGGREQYF.

The V and J genes are TRBV6-1 and TRBJ1-3; no definite D call. The germline V gene has CDR1 MNHNS and CDR2 SASEGT. The CDR3 has 15 amino acids. Trimming pared 3 bases from V and 0 bases from J, leaving 9 bases between. The CDR3 DNA follows: TGTGCCAGCAGTGACAGAAGCGCCTCTGGAAACACCATATATTTT. Its protein product is CASSDRSASGNTIYF.

This chain joins TRBV9 and TRBJ1-5; TRBD1 matches at 12 bases. CDR3 length equals 14 residues. Per germline, CDR1 SGDLS and CDR2 YYNGEE. After removal of 3 bases from V and 7 bases from J, the junction contained 2 bases not matched to a gene. The CDR3 sequence: CASSAGTGGQPQHF. The CDR3 DNA reads as TGTGCCAGCAGCGCGGGGACAGGGGGCCAGCCCCAGCATTTT. Based on the CDR3 plus reference TRBV9 and TRBJ1-5, the full variable domain is DSGVTQTPKHLITATGQRVTLRCSPRSGDLSVYWYQQSLDQGLQFLIQYYNGEERAKGNILERFSAQQFPDLHSELNLSSLELGDSALYFCASSAGTGGQPQHFGDGTRLSIL.

There are a few counts of this clone. V and J are TRBV5-5 and TRBJ1-5; 10 nucleotides align to TRBD1. The V gene end was trimmed by 0 bases and the J gene end by 1 base; junction bases not matched to a gene: 4. The CDR3 consists of 17 residues. Per the germline V gene, CDR1 is SGHKS and CDR2 is YYEKEE (reference sequence). The CDR3 spells CASSLGQGATSNQPQHF. In DNA form, the CDR3 reads TGTGCCAGCAGCTTGGGACAGGGGGCAACCAGCAATCAGCCCCAGCATTTT.

The chain recombines TRBV27 with TRBJ2-2; tentatively, D is TRBD1 (6 bases). V lost 5 bases and J 5 bases, leaving 15 bases between the germline ends. From germline, CDR1 is MNHEY and CDR2 SMNVEV (reference sequence). CDR3 length: 15 residues. CDR3 region: CASSPRTVWTGELFF. The DNA for the CDR3 is TGTGCCAGCAGTCCCCGGACAGTATGGACCGGGGAGCTGTTTTTT.